This is a list of T cell receptor beta chains from one sample in a study of glioma-infiltrating T cells after dendritic cell vaccination. Data came from immunoSEQ multiplex PCR; TCRdb stores just in-frame clones and leaves some out. Here the sample spans roughly 38,000 clones, roughly 79% being singletons. Source: blood, taken before dendritic cell vaccination. These receptors were taken from a human donor with glioblastoma. The CDR3 runs from the conserved cysteine through the conserved F or W. D genes are given only for firm matches. Expanded clones are given a class, and other clones once, few, many or no size at all.

clone size,CDR3 length,J gene,D gene,V gene,CDR3 protein,CDR3 DNA
few,14,TRBJ2-7,-,TRBV4-1,CASSHSGDGNEQYF,TGCGCCAGCAGCCACTCAGGGGACGGAAACGAGCAGTACTTC
-,13,TRBJ2-5,-,TRBV5-1,CASSLVAQETQYF,TGCGCCAGCAGCTTGGTGGCTCAGGAGACCCAGTACTTC
-,15,TRBJ2-3,TRBD1,TRBV6-5,CASSYSGQGTDTQYF,TGTGCCAGCAGTTACTCGGGACAGGGGACAGATACGCAGTATTTT
-,16,TRBJ2-6,-,TRBV28,CASSSTRVSGANVLTF,TGTGCCAGCAGCTCTACGCGGGTATCTGGGGCCAACGTCCTGACTTTC
-,16,TRBJ1-2,TRBD1,TRBV19,CASSIDTRDRVFGYTF,TGTGCCAGTAGTATAGACACCCGGGACAGGGTTTTTGGCTACACCTTC
-,14,TRBJ2-7,-,TRBV15,CATSRELQGYEQYF,TGTGCCACCAGCAGAGAGCTACAGGGATACGAGCAGTACTTC
-,15,TRBJ2-3,TRBD2,TRBV7-3,CASSYSGGALDTQYF,TGTGCCAGCAGCTATAGCGGGGGGGCGTTAGATACGCAGTATTTT
-,16,TRBJ1-2,-,TRBV5-6,CASSLPAGAHIDGYTF,TGTGCCAGCAGCCTCCCAGCGGGGGCGCATATCGATGGCTACACCTTC
-,19,TRBJ1-6,-,TRBV4-1,CASSQEVGRAVTYNSPLHF,TGCGCCAGCAGCCAAGAAGTGGGCAGGGCGGTGACCTATAATTCCCCCCTCCACTTT
-,14,TRBJ2-5,-,TRBV7-6,CASSLDGGGETQYF,TGTGCCAGCAGCTTAGACGGGGGTGGAGAGACCCAGTACTTC
once,14,TRBJ2-1,-,TRBV19,CASSWGLINNEQFF,TGTGCCAGTAGTTGGGGACTGATCAACAATGAGCAGTTCTTC
once,15,TRBJ2-7,TRBD1,TRBV27,CASSATGDPFYEQYF,TGTGCCAGCAGTGCCACAGGGGATCCTTTCTACGAGCAGTACTTC
-,15,TRBJ1-1,-,TRBV5-5,CASSPWTALNTEAFF,TGTGCCAGCAGCCCGTGGACAGCCTTAAACACTGAAGCTTTCTTT
few,15,TRBJ2-5,TRBD2,TRBV19,CASSINRGGRETQYF,TGTGCCAGTAGTATAAATCGGGGGGGCCGCGAGACCCAGTACTTC
-,16,TRBJ2-3,-,TRBV7-3,CASSFEPGPGTDTQYF,TGTGCCAGCAGCTTTGAACCCGGTCCTGGCACAGATACGCAGTATTTT
-,13,TRBJ2-5,-,TRBV9,CASSVDPRETQYF,TGTGCCAGCAGCGTAGACCCGCGGGAGACCCAGTACTTC
-,14,TRBJ2-1,-,TRBV6-1,CASSEARPYNEQFF,TGTGCCAGCAGTGAGGCTAGACCATACAATGAGCAGTTCTTC
-,15,TRBJ1-5,-,TRBV30,CAWTPRGWSNQPQHF,TGTGCCTGGACCCCAAGAGGGTGGAGCAATCAGCCCCAGCATTTT
once,16,TRBJ1-2,TRBD1,TRBV6-5,CASSYLNRGQGYGYTF,TGTGCCAGCAGTTACCTCAACAGGGGGCAAGGCTATGGCTACACCTTC
-,13,TRBJ1-1,TRBD1,TRBV2,CASRVDRDTEAFF,TGTGCCAGCAGAGTGGACAGGGACACTGAAGCTTTCTTT
once,15,TRBJ2-7,-,TRBV4-2,CASSQDRGSTYEQYF,TGTGCCAGCAGCCAAGACAGGGGCTCAACCTACGAGCAGTACTTC
-,17,TRBJ1-6,-,TRBV9,CASSGGPRYLYNSPLHF,TGTGCCAGCAGCGGAGGCCCTCGGTACCTCTATAATTCACCCCTCCACTTT
-,16,TRBJ2-5,TRBD2,TRBV7-2,CASTETSGGAGETQYF,TGTGCCAGCACCGAGACTAGCGGGGGGGCAGGAGAGACCCAGTACTTC
-,13,TRBJ2-5,-,TRBV11-3,CASSFAGEETQYF,TGTGCCAGCAGCTTCGCAGGGGAGGAGACCCAGTACTTC
-,16,TRBJ1-2,TRBD1,TRBV7-8,CASSLARGVRDYGYTF,TGTGCCAGCAGCTTAGCCAGGGGGGTTCGTGACTATGGCTACACCTTC
-,17,TRBJ1-5,-,TRBV7-6,CASSLNGGLDSNQPQHF,TGTGCCAGCAGCTTAAATGGGGGGTTGGATAGCAATCAGCCCCAGCATTTT
-,14,TRBJ1-2,TRBD1,TRBV9,CASSAGQGAYGYTF,TGTGCCAGCAGCGCCGGACAGGGGGCCTATGGCTACACCTTC
-,15,TRBJ1-6,-,TRBV21-1,CASSKWLTLNSPLHF,TGTGCCAGCAGCAAATGGCTTACCCTTAATTCACCCCTCCACTTT
-,14,TRBJ1-1,TRBD1,TRBV6-4,CASSDSNRGTEAFF,TGTGCCAGCAGTGACTCGAACAGGGGTACTGAAGCTTTCTTT
-,15,TRBJ2-7,-,TRBV18,CASSPAGVGTYEQYF,TGTGCCAGCTCACCAGCAGGGGTAGGGACCTACGAGCAGTACTTC